This entry lists 8 T cell receptor beta chains sequenced from one sample in a study of T cells in Graves' hyperthyroidism and ophthalmopathy. TCR beta CDR3 region amplification was performed from RNA transcripts. First-round RT-PCR of the TCR CDR3 relied on the HTBI primer set. MiXCR was run by TCRdb on the multiplex PCR reads, yielding one entry per CDR3 protein. This sample has around 190,000 distinct CDR3 sequences, with about 15% found just once. Sequenced sample: blood. These receptors were collected from a woman in her forties or fifties with Graves' hyperthyroidism.

The rearrangement uses TRBV3-1 and TRBJ1-3; D call uncertain. Trimming pared 0 bases from V and 2 bases from J, leaving 8 bases between. Germline assignment: CDR1 LGHDT and CDR2 YNNKEL (reference sequence). This CDR3 contains 15 residues. CDR3 DNA sequence: TGTGCCAGCAGCCAAGATTTTAGGCCTGGAAACACCATATATTTT. Amino acids: CASSQDFRPGNTIYF. The whole variable domain, remainder taken from reference TRBV3-1 and TRBJ1-3, is DTAVSQTPKYLVTQMGNDKSIKCEQNLGHDTMYWYKQDSKKFLKIMFSYNNKELIINETVPNRFSPKSPDKAHLNLHINSLELGDSAVYFCASSQDFRPGNTIYFGEGSWLTVV.

This clonotype showed up many times. The chain has TRBV18 and TRBJ2-1; the match to TRBD2 covers 14 bases. Germline V gene data show CDR1 as KGHSH and CDR2 as LQKENI. The J segment lost 4 bases and the V segment lost 6 bases, leaving 2 bases of the junction unmatched. The CDR3 is 15 residues long. CDR3 nucleotides: TGTGCCAGCTCGGGACTAGCGGGAGATTACAATGAGCAGTTCTTC. Its protein is CASSGLAGDYNEQFF.

The chain carries TRBV2 and TRBJ1-2; D remains unclear. The length of the CDR3 is 12 residues. Germline loops: CDR1 SNHLY, CDR2 FYNNEI. V was trimmed by 3 bases and J by 7 bases, leaving 9 bases between them. This CDR3 is CASSDDIGGYTF. CDR3 in DNA: TGTGCCAGCAGTGACGACATCGGTGGCTACACCTTC.

This clonotype was seen at least ten times. The DNA of the CDR3 is TGTGCCATCAGGGTTCGCGGGAGTGGTTCCTACAATGAGCAGTTCTTC. This sequence encodes CAIRVRGSGSYNEQFF. This chain connects TRBV10-3 to TRBJ2-1; 7 nucleotides agree with TRBD2. CDR1 and CDR2 (germline): ENHRY, SYGVKD. The CDR3 is made up of 16 amino acids. With V trimmed by 6 bases and J by 1 base, 9 bases remained unmatched.

The rearrangement joins TRBV9 to TRBJ2-1, with 11 bases identical to TRBD2. Germline CDR1 SGDLS, CDR2 YYNGEE. CDR3 size: 18 residues. V trimming: 1 base; J trimming: 5 bases; junction bases outside the gene matches: 11. In nucleotides, the CDR3 is TGTGCCAGCAGCGTAAGCATTAGCGGGAGGGTTGGCGACAATGAGCAGTTCTTC. This translates into CASSVSISGRVGDNEQFF.

Ten or more counts support this clonotype. The chain employs TRBV7-9 and TRBJ2-5, with D perhaps matching TRBD1 (6 bases). The germline V gene encodes CDR1 SEHNR and CDR2 FQNEAQ (reference sequence). The ends were cut back, 7 bases at V and 2 bases at J, with 14 bases in the middle. The CDR3 totals 14 residues. CDR3: CASTVHRDQETQYF. CDR3 nucleotides: TGTGCCAGCACCGTCCACAGGGATCAAGAGACCCAGTACTTC.

V and J are TRBV30 and TRBJ2-1; TRBD2 matches 8 bases. CDR3 size: 14 residues. Germline-derived CDR1 and CDR2 are GTSNPN and SVGIG (reference sequence). The trim removed 5 bases at V and 4 bases at J, leaving 7 bases unmatched. The CDR3 is CAWGGAGGYNEQFF. Written as DNA, the CDR3 is TGTGCCTGGGGGGGGGCGGGAGGTTACAATGAGCAGTTCTTC.

This clonotype was seen many times. J is TRBJ1-1 and V is TRBV18; TRBD1 aligns across 10 bases. The CDR3 contains 13 residues. Trimming cost V 4 bases and J 10 bases; bases outside gene matches: 6. Germline assignment: CDR1 KGHSH and CDR2 LQKENI. The DNA for the CDR3 is TGTGCCAGCTCACTTCGGGACAGGGGAGGAGCTTTCTTT. Translation: CASSLRDRGGAFF.